This entry lists 28 T cell receptor beta chains sequenced from one sample in a study of early T cells in non-severe SARS-CoV-2 infection. TCRdb called the 5' RACE reads again in MiXCR, with one record for every CDR3 protein. The repertoire includes tens of thousands of distinct CDR3 sequences, 5% to 6.5% of them detected once, and 7.8% sits in the top ten. Material: whole blood. These receptors all come from an adult who was a healthcare worker with PCR-confirmed SARS-CoV-2 infection or an uninfected control (not recorded which).

J is TRBJ2-7 and V is TRBV3-1, with 8 nucleotides matching TRBD2. The J segment lost 3 bases and the V segment lost 1 base, leaving 2 bases of the junction unmatched. The CDR3 loop spans 14 amino acids. Germline V gene lookup returns CDR1 LGHDT and CDR2 YNNKEL (reference sequence). The CDR3 reads CASSQAGTSYEQYF. DNA of the CDR3: TGTGCCAGCAGCCAAGCCGGGACTAGCTACGAGCAGTACTTC.

Points on this clonotype: A read error may produce the germline difference seen at one junction end. This chain links TRBV10-1 with TRBJ1-1; D remains ambiguous. The CDR3 has 15 amino acids. Germline CDR1 and CDR2: WNHNN and SYGVQD (reference sequence). Written as DNA, the CDR3 is TGCGCCAGCAGTGGCTCACGGACGGCGAACACTGAAGCCTTCTTT. Its protein product is CASSGSRTANTEAFF.

This chain joins TRBV6-5 and TRBJ2-7; D may be TRBD2 (6 bases). Per the germline V gene, CDR1 is MNHEY and CDR2 is SVGAGI. Trimming pared 4 bases from V and 6 bases from J, leaving 13 bases between. The CDR3 spans 13 residues. The CDR3 DNA follows: TGTGCCAGCAGTTCCCGGGGAGGAGGCGAGCAGTACTTC. It yields the protein CASSSRGGGEQYF.

The chain combines TRBV7-2 with TRBJ2-2, with 7 bases aligning to TRBD2. Germline V gives CDR1 SGHTA, CDR2 FQGNSA. J gave up 3 bases and V 2 bases, and 3 bases lay outside the gene matches. The CDR3 consists of 15 residues. The CDR3 loop reads CASSLQGGDTGELFF. CDR3 nucleotide sequence: TGTGCCAGCAGCTTACAGGGAGGGGACACCGGGGAGCTGTTTTTT. Full variable domain (outside the CDR3, taken from reference TRBV7-2 and TRBJ2-2): GAGVSQSPSNKVTEKGKDVELRCDPISGHTALYWYRQSLGQGLEFLIYFQGNSAPDKSGLPSDRFSAERTGGSVSTLTIQRTQQEDSAVYLCASSLQGGDTGELFFGEGSRLTVL.

This clonotype has just a few counts. The chain joins TRBV18 to TRBJ1-5; D unclear. The CDR3 is 13 amino acids. Trimming pared 3 bases from V and 4 bases from J, leaving 7 bases between. CDR1 KGHSH and CDR2 LQKENI come from the germline V gene. The CDR3 sequence: CASSPNRNQPQHF. Written as DNA, the CDR3 is TGTGCCAGCTCACCGAACAGAAATCAGCCCCAGCATTTT.

V and J are TRBV7-2 and TRBJ2-1, with D possibly TRBD1 on 5 matching bases. The CDR3 sequence is 13 residues long. Trimming left V 2 bases short and J 7 bases short, with 9 bases between. The germline V gene encodes CDR1 SGHTA and CDR2 FQGNSA. CDR3 in DNA: TGTGCCAGCAGCTTATCAGGGCGGAATGAGCAGTTCTTC. Translated: CASSLSGRNEQFF.

This clonotype was seen ten or more times. V is TRBV5-1 and J is TRBJ1-4; D uncertain. V shed 5 bases and J shed 3 bases, with 8 bases lying between them. Germline CDR1 SGHRS, CDR2 YFSETQ. This CDR3 is 13 amino acids long. CDR3 amino acids: CASRNLANEKLFF. CDR3 DNA sequence: TGCGCCAGCAGAAATCTCGCTAATGAAAAACTGTTTTTT.

This chain connects TRBV20-1 to TRBJ2-1; 7 nucleotides line up with TRBD1. In germline, CDR1 is DFQATT, CDR2 SNEGSKA (reference sequence). The V gene end was trimmed by 5 bases and the J gene end by 7 bases; junction bases not matched to a gene: 11. This CDR3 is 14 amino acids long. CDR3 protein: CSASKGAPRNEQFF. CDR3 coding DNA: TGCAGTGCTTCGAAGGGGGCCCCTAGGAATGAGCAGTTCTTC.

This clonotype was counted only a few times. The rearrangement uses TRBV4-1 and TRBJ2-5, with D tentatively TRBD1 (5 bases). V lost 1 base to trimming and J lost 4 bases, with 16 bases between them. CDR1 is MGHRA, CDR2 YSYEKL, per germline. This CDR3 is built from 16 residues. CDR3 bases: TGCGCCAGCAGCCAAGGGGGCAGCCTATTTGTAGAGACCCAGTACTTC. As protein: CASSQGGSLFVETQYF.

There are a few counts of this clonotype. The CDR3 coding sequence is TGTGCCAGCAGCTCCGGACAGAACAGTTACGAGCAGTACTTC. It yields the protein CASSSGQNSYEQYF. The V and J genes are TRBV7-9 and TRBJ2-7; a weak D match, TRBD1 (6 bases). V lost 4 bases, J lost 4 bases, and 14 bases lay in between. The CDR3 spans 14 residues. Germline CDR1 and CDR2: SEHNR and FQNEAQ (reference sequence).

Many counts were recorded for this clonotype. This sequence joins TRBV29-1 and TRBJ2-6; D is unresolved. The CDR3 runs to 17 residues. Between the trimmed V and J ends, which lost 0 bases and 1 base, there was a span of 13 bases. Germline lookup yields CDR1 SQVTM and CDR2 ANQGSEA. The CDR3 coding sequence is TGCAGCGTTGAAGATCGACGGCGGAGTTCTGGGGCCAACGTCCTGACTTTC. The encoded protein is CSVEDRRRSSGANVLTF. The full variable domain, its missing parts supplied by reference TRBV29-1 and TRBJ2-6, is SAVISQKPSRDICQRGTSLTIQCQVDSQVTMMFWYRQQPGQSLTLIATANQGSEATYESGFVIDKFPISRPNLTFSTLTVSNMSPEDSSIYLCSVEDRRRSSGANVLTFGAGSRLTVL.

This clonotype was observed many times. This rearrangement joins TRBV7-6 to TRBJ1-4, with 8 bases that match TRBD1. The CDR3 covers 18 residues. The trim removed 0 bases at V and 9 bases at J, leaving 15 bases unmatched. The germline CDR1 and CDR2 sequences are SGHVS and FNYEAQ. The CDR3 region has the DNA TGTGCCAGCAGCTTAGCGGTGACAGGGGTCGGCCTCAGGAAAAAACTGTTTTTT. Protein product: CASSLAVTGVGLRKKLFF.

This clonotype was seen just once. V usage is TRBV10-3 and J usage is TRBJ2-7; D gene unclear. The germline V gene encodes CDR1 ENHRY and CDR2 SYGVKD. V was clipped by 5 bases and J by 5 bases, with 7 bases between them. This CDR3 is 11 amino acids long. CDR3 nucleotides: TGTGCCATCAGTAACCTTAACGAGCAGTACTTC. Its translation is CAISNLNEQYF.

This clonotype showed up many times. The chain is built from TRBV15 and TRBJ2-1; 10 bases fit TRBD2. The germline V gene has CDR1 LNHNV and CDR2 YYDKDF (reference sequence). Unmatched junction bases numbered 3, after V lost 0 bases and J lost 4 bases. The CDR3 runs to 16 residues. CDR3 residues: CATSREAGGTYNEQFF. The CDR3 DNA sequence: TGTGCCACCAGCAGAGAAGCGGGAGGGACATACAATGAGCAGTTCTTC.

This clonotype was found a few times. This chain's CDR3 is CATGGDTQYF. The DNA of the CDR3 is TGTGCCACCGGCGGGGATACGCAGTATTTT. The chain employs TRBV7-9 and TRBJ2-3; a weak D match, TRBD2 (5 bases). The V end lost 10 bases, the J end lost 6 bases, and 8 bases lay between the germline ends. Germline V lookup: CDR1 SEHNR, CDR2 FQNEAQ (reference sequence). The length of the CDR3 is 10 residues. The full variable domain, with the rest looked up from reference TRBV7-9 and TRBJ2-3, is DTGVSQNPRHKITKRGQNVTFRCDPISEHNRLYWYRQTLGQGPEFLTYFQNEAQLEKSRLLSDRFSAERPKGSFSTLEIQRTEQGDSAMYLCATGGDTQYFGPGTRLTVL.

This clonotype has at least ten counts. This chain uses TRBV9 with TRBJ2-6, with 8 positions matching TRBD1. The V gene's germline CDR1 is SGDLS and CDR2 YYNGEE. The CDR3 is 17 amino acids. V trimming: 4 bases; J trimming: 0 bases; junction bases outside the gene matches: 6. CDR3: CASSPRQGPSGANVLTF. For the CDR3, the DNA is TGTGCCAGCAGCCCCCGACAGGGGCCCTCTGGGGCCAACGTCCTGACTTTC.

In its sample, this clonotype was seen many times. The chain recombines TRBV12-3 or TRBV12-4 with TRBJ2-7, with D possibly being TRBD2 (5 bases). The CDR3 sequence is 13 residues long. Trimming took 5 bases from V and 2 from J, leaving 10 bases between them. The CDR3 bases are TGTGCCAGCAGTCAGGACTTTGCCTACGAGCAGTACTTC. It specifies CASSQDFAYEQYF.

The CDR3 is CASSLDPSTTNEKLFF. The CDR3 DNA reads TGTGCCAGCAGCTTAGACCCTTCAACAACTAATGAAAAACTGTTTTTT. The V call is TRBV7-9, the J call TRBJ1-4, with D unclear. CDR1 and CDR2 from the germline V gene are SEHNR and FQNEAQ (reference sequence). The CDR3 runs to 16 residues. The V gene lost 1 base and the J gene lost 0 bases, with 9 bases spanning the gap. Full variable domain (rest looked up from reference TRBV7-9 and TRBJ1-4): DTGVSQNPRHKITKRGQNVTFRCDPISEHNRLYWYRQTLGQGPEFLTYFQNEAQLEKSRLLSDRFSAERPKGSFSTLEIQRTEQGDSAMYLCASSLDPSTTNEKLFFGSGTQLSVL.

This clonotype was counted many times. The chain links TRBV24-1 to TRBJ2-3, with D hard to call. The V gene's germline CDR1 is KGHDR and CDR2 SFDVKD. Trimming stripped 10 bases from V and 1 base from J, with 11 bases between. CDR3 length: 13 amino acids. CDR3 region: CATTAPGTDTQYF. As DNA, the CDR3 is TGTGCCACTACTGCGCCGGGCACAGATACGCAGTATTTT.

The table lists this clonotype with a few counts. The chain combines TRBV6-5 with TRBJ2-7; D perhaps matches TRBD1 (7 bases). Trimming took off 6 bases at V and 9 bases at J, with 12 bases between the two ends. From germline, CDR1 is MNHEY and CDR2 SVGAGI. This CDR3 contains 11 residues. The CDR3 loop is CASSQGGGQYF. The CDR3 DNA is TGTGCCAGCAGCCAGGGGGGAGGGCAGTACTTC.

This clonotype was counted between two and nine times. J is TRBJ2-5 and V is TRBV7-6; weak D call: TRBD2 (5 bases). CDR3 length: 15 residues. Trimming pared 1 base from V and 5 bases from J, leaving 14 bases between. Germline V gene lookup returns CDR1 SGHVS and CDR2 FNYEAQ. In DNA form, the CDR3 reads TGTGCCAGCAGCTTAGGGCCCAATCGAGGGGAGACCCAGTACTTC. This encodes CASSLGPNRGETQYF. The full variable domain, in which reference TRBV7-6 and TRBJ2-5 provide the parts outside the CDR3, is GAGVSQSPRYKVTKRGQDVALRCDPISGHVSLYWYRQALGQGPEFLTYFNYEAQQDKSGLPNDRFSAERPEGSISTLTIQRTEQRDSAMYRCASSLGPNRGETQYFGPGTRLLVL.

A word on this clonotype: Its ends do not fully match the called genes, so a read error is possible. J is TRBJ2-1 and V is TRBV6-2 or TRBV6-3; D may be TRBD2 (5 bases). CDR1 MNHEY and CDR2 SVGEGT come from the germline V gene. The CDR3 is 15 amino acids. Here the CDR3 DNA reads TGCGCCAGCACGGGGTCTCCTAGCTCCTACAATGAGCAGTTCTTC. It yields the protein CASTGSPSSYNEQFF.

The CDR3 reads CASSFGQGKSNQPQHF. In DNA, the CDR3 is TGTGCCAGCAGCTTCGGACAGGGGAAAAGTAATCAGCCCCAGCATTTT. The rearrangement joins TRBV5-6 to TRBJ1-5; 9 nucleotides match TRBD1. Germline CDR1 and CDR2: SGHDT and YYEEEE. The CDR3 is 16 amino acids. With 2 bases clipped from V and 4 bases from J, the junction kept 7 bases outside the gene matches.

This clonotype was observed many times. The genes are TRBV29-1 and TRBJ1-2; D is uncertain. This CDR3 region has 12 residues. V was clipped by 3 bases and J by 4 bases, with 9 bases between them. Germline loops: CDR1 SQVTM, CDR2 ANQGSEA. DNA of the CDR3: TGCAGCGTTGAGGGGTCTCCCTATGGCTACACCTTC. This sequence encodes CSVEGSPYGYTF.

The sample holds a few counts of this clonotype. The CDR3 DNA reads TGTGCCAGCAGCTTGTTTACGAATTCACCCCTCCACTTT. Protein product: CASSLFTNSPLHF. The V gene is TRBV5-6, the J gene TRBJ1-6; D call uncertain. CDR1 is SGHDT, CDR2 YYEEEE, per germline. The CDR3 consists of 13 residues. V was shortened by 1 base and J by 7 bases, with 6 bases between the two germline ends.

The chain is built from TRBV7-9 and TRBJ2-3; 7 bases map to TRBD1. The CDR3 extends over 16 amino acids. Germline values: CDR1 SEHNR, CDR2 FQNEAQ (reference sequence). V trimming: 4 bases; J trimming: 0 bases; junction bases outside the gene matches: 7. In nucleotides, the CDR3 is TGTGCCAGCAGCTGGGGGACAGACACTAGCACAGATACGCAGTATTTT. Translated: CASSWGTDTSTDTQYF.

This clonotype was observed a few times. The chain links TRBV6-5 to TRBJ2-3, with TRBD2 as a possible D gene (5 bases). CDR1 MNHEY and CDR2 SVGAGI come from the germline V gene. The CDR3 totals 16 residues. Trimming stripped 2 bases from V and 2 bases from J, with 14 bases between. In nucleotides, the CDR3 is TGTGCCAGCAGTTACGAGGGCGCACAATTCACAGATACGCAGTATTTT. Protein: CASSYEGAQFTDTQYF.

V gene TRBV4-3 combines with J gene TRBJ2-1; the match to TRBD2 covers 9 bases. This CDR3 is built from 15 residues. J gave up 1 base and V 9 bases, and 7 bases lay outside the gene matches. The germline gives CDR1 LGHNA, CDR2 YSLEER. The CDR3 protein is CASASGTLSYNEQFF. CDR3 bases: TGCGCCAGTGCTAGCGGGACGCTTTCCTACAATGAGCAGTTCTTC.